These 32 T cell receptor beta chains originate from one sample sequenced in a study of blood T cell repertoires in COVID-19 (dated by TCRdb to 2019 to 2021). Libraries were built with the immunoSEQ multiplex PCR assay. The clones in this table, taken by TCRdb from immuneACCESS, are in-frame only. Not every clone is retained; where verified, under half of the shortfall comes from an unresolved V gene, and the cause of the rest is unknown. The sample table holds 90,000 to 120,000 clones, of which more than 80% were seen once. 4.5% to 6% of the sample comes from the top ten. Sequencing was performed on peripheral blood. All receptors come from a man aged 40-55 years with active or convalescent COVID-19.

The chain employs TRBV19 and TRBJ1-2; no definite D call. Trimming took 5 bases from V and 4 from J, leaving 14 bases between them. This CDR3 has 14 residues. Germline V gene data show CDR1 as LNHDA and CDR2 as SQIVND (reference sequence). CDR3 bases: TGTGCCAGTAGTGGAGAAAGACTTCTCTATGGCTACACCTTC. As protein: CASSGERLLYGYTF.

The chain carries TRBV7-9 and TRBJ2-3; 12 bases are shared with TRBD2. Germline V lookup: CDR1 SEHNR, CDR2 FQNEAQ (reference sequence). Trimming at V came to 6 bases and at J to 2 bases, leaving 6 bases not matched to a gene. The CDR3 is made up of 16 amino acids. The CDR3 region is CASRPTSGRSTDTQYF. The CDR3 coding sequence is TGTGCCAGCAGACCTACTAGCGGGAGGTCCACAGATACGCAGTATTTT.

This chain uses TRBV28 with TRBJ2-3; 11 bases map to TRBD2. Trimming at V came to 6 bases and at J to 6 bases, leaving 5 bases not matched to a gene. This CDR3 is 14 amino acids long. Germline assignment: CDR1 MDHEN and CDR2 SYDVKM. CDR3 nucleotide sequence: TGTGCCAGCAGACTAGCGGGAGCCCGGGATACGCAGTATTTT. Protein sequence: CASRLAGARDTQYF.

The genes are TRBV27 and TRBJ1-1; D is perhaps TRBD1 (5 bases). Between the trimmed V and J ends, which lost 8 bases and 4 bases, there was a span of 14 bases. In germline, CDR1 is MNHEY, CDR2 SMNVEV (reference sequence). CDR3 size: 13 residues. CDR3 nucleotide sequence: TGTGCCAGCTGTAGGGGCGCCGGCACTGAAGCTTTCTTT. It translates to CASCRGAGTEAFF.

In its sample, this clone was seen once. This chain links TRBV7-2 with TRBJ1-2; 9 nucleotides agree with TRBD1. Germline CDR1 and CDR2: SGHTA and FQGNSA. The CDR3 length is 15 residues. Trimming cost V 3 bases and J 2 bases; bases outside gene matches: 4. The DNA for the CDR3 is TGTGCCAGCAGCTTTAGGACAGGGGAAAACTATGGCTACACCTTC. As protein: CASSFRTGENYGYTF. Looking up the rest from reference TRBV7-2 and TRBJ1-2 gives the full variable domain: GAGVSQSPSNKVTEKGKDVELRCDPISGHTALYWYRQSLGQGLEFLIYFQGNSAPDKSGLPSDRFSAERTGGSVSTLTIQRTQQEDSAVYLCASSFRTGENYGYTFGSGTRLTVV.

CDR3 DNA sequence: TGTGCCACCGGGCGGAGGGAACGGCGATATAGCAATCAGCCCCAGCATTTT. Translation: CATGRRERRYSNQPQHF. The V gene is TRBV28, the J gene TRBJ1-5; D gene uncertain. CDR1 is MDHEN, CDR2 SYDVKM, per germline. The CDR3 is made up of 17 amino acids. With 10 bases removed from V and 0 bases from J, the gap between germline ends came to 22 bases.

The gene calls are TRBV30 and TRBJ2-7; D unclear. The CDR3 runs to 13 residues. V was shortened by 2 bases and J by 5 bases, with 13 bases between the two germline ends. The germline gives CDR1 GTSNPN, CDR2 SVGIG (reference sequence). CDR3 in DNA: TGTGCCTGGAGTCGTTCTGGGCTAAACGAGCAGTACTTC. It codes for CAWSRSGLNEQYF.

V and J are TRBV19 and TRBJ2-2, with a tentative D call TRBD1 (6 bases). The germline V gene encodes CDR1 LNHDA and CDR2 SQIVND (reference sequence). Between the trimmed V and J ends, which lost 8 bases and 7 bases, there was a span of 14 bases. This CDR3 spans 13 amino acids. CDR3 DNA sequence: TGTGCCAGTGCAATACAGGGAGTCGGGGAGCTGTTTTTT. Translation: CASAIQGVGELFF.

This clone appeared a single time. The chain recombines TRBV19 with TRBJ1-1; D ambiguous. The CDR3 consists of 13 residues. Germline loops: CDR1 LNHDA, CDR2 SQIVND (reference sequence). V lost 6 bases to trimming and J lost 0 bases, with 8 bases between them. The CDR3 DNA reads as TGTGCCAGTAGCAACACCATGAACACTGAAGCTTTCTTT. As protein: CASSNTMNTEAFF.

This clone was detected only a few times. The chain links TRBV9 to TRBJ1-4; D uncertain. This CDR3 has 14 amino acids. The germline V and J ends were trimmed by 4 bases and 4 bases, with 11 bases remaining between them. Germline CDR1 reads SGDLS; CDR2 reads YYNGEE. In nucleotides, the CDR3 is TGTGCCAGCAGCTCGACCGGGGTTAATGAAAAACTGTTTTTT. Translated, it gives CASSSTGVNEKLFF.

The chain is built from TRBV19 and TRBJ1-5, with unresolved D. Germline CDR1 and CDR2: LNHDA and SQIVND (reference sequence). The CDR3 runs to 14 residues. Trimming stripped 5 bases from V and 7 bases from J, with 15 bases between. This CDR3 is CASSQTGPGQPQHF. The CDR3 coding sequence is TGTGCCAGTAGTCAAACCGGACCGGGACAGCCCCAGCATTTT.

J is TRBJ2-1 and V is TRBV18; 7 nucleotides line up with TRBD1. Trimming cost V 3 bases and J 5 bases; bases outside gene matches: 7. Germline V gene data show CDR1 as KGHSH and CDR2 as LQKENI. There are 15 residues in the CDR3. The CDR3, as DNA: TGTGCCAGCTCACCCCCCGGGACAGCCAACAATGAGCAGTTCTTC. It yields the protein CASSPPGTANNEQFF.

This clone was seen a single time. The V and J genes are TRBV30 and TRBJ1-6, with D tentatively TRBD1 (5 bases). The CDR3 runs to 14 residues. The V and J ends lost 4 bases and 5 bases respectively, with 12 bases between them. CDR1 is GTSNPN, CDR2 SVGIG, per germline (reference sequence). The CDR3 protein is CAWNQGGNNSPLHF. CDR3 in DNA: TGTGCCTGGAACCAGGGTGGAAATAATTCACCCCTCCACTTT. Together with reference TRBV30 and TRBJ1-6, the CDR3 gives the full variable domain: SQTIHQWPATLVQPVGSPLSLECTVEGTSNPNLYWYRQAAGRGLQLLFYSVGIGQISSEVPQNLSASRPQDRQFILSSKKLLLSDSGFYLCAWNQGGNNSPLHFGNGTRLTVT.

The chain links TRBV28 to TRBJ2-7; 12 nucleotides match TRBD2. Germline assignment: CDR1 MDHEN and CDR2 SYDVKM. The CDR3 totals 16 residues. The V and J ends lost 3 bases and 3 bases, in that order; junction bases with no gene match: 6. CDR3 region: CASSFSPTSGSYEQYF. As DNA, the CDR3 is TGTGCCAGCAGTTTTAGTCCGACTAGCGGGAGCTACGAGCAGTACTTC. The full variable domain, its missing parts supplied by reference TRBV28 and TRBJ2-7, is DVKVTQSSRYLVKRTGEKVFLECVQDMDHENMFWYRQDPGLGLRLIYFSYDVKMKEKGDIPEGYSVSREKKERFSLILESASTNQTSMYLCASSFSPTSGSYEQYFGPGTRLTVT.

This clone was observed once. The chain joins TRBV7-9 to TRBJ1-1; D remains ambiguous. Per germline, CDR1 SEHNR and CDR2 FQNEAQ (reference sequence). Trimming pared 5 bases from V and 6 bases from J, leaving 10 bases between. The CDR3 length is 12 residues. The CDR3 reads CASSQPGSEAFF. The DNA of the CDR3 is TGTGCCAGCAGCCAACCGGGGTCTGAAGCTTTCTTT.

CDR3 DNA sequence: TGTGCCAGTAAAACATTGACAGGATCTCCTGAAGCTTTCTTT. Protein sequence: CASKTLTGSPEAFF. The chain is built from TRBV19 and TRBJ1-1; D is possibly TRBD1 (6 bases). The V and J ends lost 7 bases and 6 bases respectively, with 18 bases between them. In germline, CDR1 is LNHDA, CDR2 SQIVND (reference sequence). CDR3 size: 14 residues.

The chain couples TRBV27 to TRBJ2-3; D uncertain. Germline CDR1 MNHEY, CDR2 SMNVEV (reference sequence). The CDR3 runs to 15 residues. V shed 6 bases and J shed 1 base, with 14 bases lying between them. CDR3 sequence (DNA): TGTGCCAGCAGCCCCTCAGTTTATCGCACAGATACGCAGTATTTT. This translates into CASSPSVYRTDTQYF.

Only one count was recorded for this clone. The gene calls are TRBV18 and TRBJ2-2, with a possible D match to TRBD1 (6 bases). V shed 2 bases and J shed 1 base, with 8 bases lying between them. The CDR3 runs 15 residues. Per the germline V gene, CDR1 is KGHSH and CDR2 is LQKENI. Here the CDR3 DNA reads TGTGCCAGCTCACCAACAGGGCTGAACACCGGGGAGCTGTTTTTT. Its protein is CASSPTGLNTGELFF.

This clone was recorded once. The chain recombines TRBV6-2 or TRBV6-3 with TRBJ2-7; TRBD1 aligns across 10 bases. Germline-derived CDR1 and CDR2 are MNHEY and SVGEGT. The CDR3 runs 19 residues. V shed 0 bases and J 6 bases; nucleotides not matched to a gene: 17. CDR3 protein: CASSYSVNGQGGASGEQYF. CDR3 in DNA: TGTGCCAGCAGTTACTCCGTCAATGGACAGGGGGGCGCTAGCGGCGAGCAGTACTTC.

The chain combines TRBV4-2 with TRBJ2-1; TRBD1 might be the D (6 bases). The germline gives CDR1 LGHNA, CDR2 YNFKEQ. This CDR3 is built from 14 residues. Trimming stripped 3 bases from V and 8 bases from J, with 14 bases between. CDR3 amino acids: CASSQDLTGDEQFF. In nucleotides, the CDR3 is TGTGCCAGCAGCCAGGATTTGACAGGCGATGAGCAGTTCTTC.

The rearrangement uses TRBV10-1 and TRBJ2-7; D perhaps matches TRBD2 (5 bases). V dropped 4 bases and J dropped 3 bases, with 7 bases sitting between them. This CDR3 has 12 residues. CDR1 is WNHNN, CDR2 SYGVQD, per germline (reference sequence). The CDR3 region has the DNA TGCGCCAGCAGTGGTGGAGGCTACGAGCAGTACTTC. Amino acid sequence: CASSGGGYEQYF.

Here the CDR3 DNA reads TGCGCCAGCAGCTTGTCTGGGTACAGTGACACTGAAGCTTTCTTT. This encodes CASSLSGYSDTEAFF. The rearrangement uses TRBV5-1 and TRBJ1-1; D not resolved. V lost 1 base and J 3 bases, leaving 13 bases between the germline ends. The CDR3 has 15 amino acids. From germline, CDR1 is SGHRS and CDR2 YFSETQ.

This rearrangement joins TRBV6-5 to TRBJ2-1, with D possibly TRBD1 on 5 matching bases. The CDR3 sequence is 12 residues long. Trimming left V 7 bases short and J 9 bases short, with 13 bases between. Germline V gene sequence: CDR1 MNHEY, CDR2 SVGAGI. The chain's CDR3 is CASKGWQGEQFF. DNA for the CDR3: TGTGCCAGCAAGGGGTGGCAGGGTGAGCAGTTCTTC.

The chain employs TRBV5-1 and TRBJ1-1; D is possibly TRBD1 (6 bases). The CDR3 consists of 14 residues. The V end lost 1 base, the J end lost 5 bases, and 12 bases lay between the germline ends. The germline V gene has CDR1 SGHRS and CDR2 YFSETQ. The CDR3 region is CASSLQGSETEAFF. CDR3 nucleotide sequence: TGCGCCAGCAGCTTGCAGGGGTCAGAAACTGAAGCTTTCTTT.

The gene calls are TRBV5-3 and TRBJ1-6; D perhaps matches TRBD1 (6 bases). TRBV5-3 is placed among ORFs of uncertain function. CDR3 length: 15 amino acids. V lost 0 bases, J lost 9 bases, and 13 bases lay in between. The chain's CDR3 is CARSLDRAVGSPLHF. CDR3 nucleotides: TGTGCCAGAAGCTTGGACAGGGCAGTCGGTTCACCCCTCCACTTT.

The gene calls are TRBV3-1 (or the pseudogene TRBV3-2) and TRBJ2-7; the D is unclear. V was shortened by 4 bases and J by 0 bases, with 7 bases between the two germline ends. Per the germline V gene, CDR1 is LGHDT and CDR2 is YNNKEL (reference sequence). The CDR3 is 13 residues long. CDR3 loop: CASSLRSSYEQYF. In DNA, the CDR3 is TGTGCCAGCAGCCTTAGGAGCTCCTACGAGCAGTACTTC.

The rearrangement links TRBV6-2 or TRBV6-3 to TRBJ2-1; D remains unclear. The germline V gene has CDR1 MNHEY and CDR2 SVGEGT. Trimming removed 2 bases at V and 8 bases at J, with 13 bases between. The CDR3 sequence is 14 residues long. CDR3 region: CASSYPVRQDEQFF. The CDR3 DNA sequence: TGTGCCAGCAGTTACCCGGTTCGGCAGGATGAGCAGTTCTTC.

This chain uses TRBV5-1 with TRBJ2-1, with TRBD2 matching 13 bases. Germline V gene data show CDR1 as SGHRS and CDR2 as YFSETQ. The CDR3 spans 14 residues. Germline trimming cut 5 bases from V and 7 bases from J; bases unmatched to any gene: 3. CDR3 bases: TGCGCCAGCAGAGTGACTAGCGGGAGGAATGAGCAGTTCTTC. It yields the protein CASRVTSGRNEQFF.

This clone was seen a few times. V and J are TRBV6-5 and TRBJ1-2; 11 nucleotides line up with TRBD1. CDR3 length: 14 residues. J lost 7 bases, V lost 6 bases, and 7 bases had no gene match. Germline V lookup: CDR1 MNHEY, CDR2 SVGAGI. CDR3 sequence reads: CASSWDRGGAGYTF. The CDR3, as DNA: TGTGCCAGCAGCTGGGACAGGGGGGGGGCTGGCTACACCTTC.

CDR3 residues: CASSKEDREDSPLHF. Written as DNA, the CDR3 is TGTGCCAGCAGCAAAGAGGACAGGGAGGATTCACCCCTCCACTTT. V usage is TRBV21-1 and J usage is TRBJ1-6; TRBD1, the table's D call, was not compared with the DNA. TRBV21-1 is a recognized pseudogene. The CDR3 is 15 amino acids.

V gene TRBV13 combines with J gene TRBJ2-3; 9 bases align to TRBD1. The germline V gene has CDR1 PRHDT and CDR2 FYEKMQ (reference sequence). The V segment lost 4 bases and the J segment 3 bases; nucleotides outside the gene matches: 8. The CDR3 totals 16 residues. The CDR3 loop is CASSSTTGGSTDTQYF. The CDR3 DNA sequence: TGTGCCAGCAGCTCAACCACAGGGGGCTCTACAGATACGCAGTATTTT.

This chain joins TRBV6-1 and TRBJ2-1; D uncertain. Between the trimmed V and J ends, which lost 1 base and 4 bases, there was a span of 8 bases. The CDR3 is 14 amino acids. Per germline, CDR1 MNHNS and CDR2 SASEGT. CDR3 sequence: CASSEVSAYNEQFF. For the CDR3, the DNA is TGTGCCAGCAGTGAAGTCTCTGCGTACAATGAGCAGTTCTTC.